In its sample, the clone carrying this TCR beta chain was seen a few times. What it recognizes is unknown. The data originate from a study of beta chain features in type 1 diabetes. Across the whole study: Cell yields, age and gender were similar between patients and healthy donors.

Only one heparinised blood draw was taken per donor, and its volume averaged approximately 0.11 L. Regarding the study as a whole: Type 1 diabetes patients showed a moderate but significant shortening of TCRB CDR3s in all four CD4+ subsets. When VDJ junctions were examined, type 1 diabetes patients showed fewer insertions and more deletions. The study left unresolved whether HLA type influences TCRB rearrangement.

Every isolated RNA sample was fully reverse transcribed, so sequencing captured expressed TCRB transcripts. Assay: immunoSEQ multiplex PCR; the TCRdb copy retains only in-frame clones and omits some. The sample holds about 150,000 clones, about 9.3% seen once. The origin of this receptor is a man under 40 with type 1 diabetes. The specimen sequenced was central memory CD4+ T cells from blood.

CDR3 residues: CASSLMGIGGTLNEKLFF. The CDR3 DNA is TGTGCCAGCAGCTTAATGGGAATTGGGGGGACTCTTAATGAAAAACTGTTTTTT. The chain is built from TRBV11-2 and TRBJ1-4; D may be TRBD1 (5 bases). CDR3 length equals 18 residues. V lost 2 bases and J 4 bases, leaving 20 bases between the germline ends. Germline CDR1 reads SGHAT; CDR2 reads FQNNGV. Together with reference TRBV11-2 and TRBJ1-4, the CDR3 gives the full variable domain: EAGVAQSPRYKIIEKRQSVAFWCNPISGHATLYWYQQILGQGPKLLIQFQNNGVVDDSQLPKDRFSAERLKGVDSTLKIQPAKLEDSAVYLCASSLMGIGGTLNEKLFFGSGTQLSVL.